This TCR beta chain was documented in a study of cytomegalovirus exposure and HLA in healthy donors. Amplification used 60 Vbeta primers and 13 Jbeta primers. Here immunoSEQ multiplex PCR was the method, and the copy in TCRdb shows in-frame clones only, minus some. The sample holds 150,000 to 200,000 clones; roughly four fifths are singletons and the top ten take more than 2%. CDR1 and CDR2 (germline): LNHDA, SQIVND (reference sequence). Deletions cut 5 bases from V and 3 bases from J, with 16 bases between. The CDR3 is 16 amino acids. The rearrangement links TRBV19 to TRBJ2-2; tentatively, D is TRBD2 (6 bases). Specimen: PBMCs. The receptor was derived from a woman in her 30s in good health and CMV-seropositive. The CDR3 loop reads CASSYLGGAYTGELFF. For the CDR3, the DNA is TGTGCCAGTAGTTACCTCGGCGGGGCCTACACCGGGGAGCTGTTTTTT.